One and the same sample provided the 32 T cell receptor beta chains below, sequenced in a study of blood T cell repertoires in COVID-19. Here immunoSEQ multiplex PCR was the method, and the copy in TCRdb shows in-frame clones only, minus some. Of under 200,000 clones listed, roughly nine tenths are singletons. Sequencing was done on a sample of peripheral blood. The source is a man aged 55-75 years with active or convalescent COVID-19.

The rearrangement joins TRBV4-2 to TRBJ2-3; 7 nucleotides line up with TRBD1. The CDR3 sequence is 13 residues long. With V trimmed by 3 bases and J by 6 bases, 3 bases remained unmatched. The germline V gene encodes CDR1 LGHNA and CDR2 YNFKEQ. CDR3 coding DNA: TGTGCCAGCAGCCAGGGCAGGGGGGATACGCAGTATTTT. This codes for CASSQGRGDTQYF.

The V call is TRBV10-3, the J call TRBJ2-5; 9 nucleotides match TRBD2. The J segment lost 3 bases and the V segment lost 6 bases, leaving 2 bases of the junction unmatched. The CDR3 is made up of 13 amino acids. CDR1 and CDR2 from the germline V gene are ENHRY and SYGVKD. The CDR3 is CAIRRGGKETQYF. CDR3 nucleotide sequence: TGTGCCATCAGGCGGGGGGGAAAAGAGACCCAGTACTTC.

This chain links TRBV11-3 with TRBJ2-3, with D tentatively TRBD2 (5 bases). The CDR3 length is 12 residues. V was shortened by 3 bases and J by 6 bases, with 7 bases between the two germline ends. Germline V CDR1 and CDR2: SGHNT, YENEEA. CDR3 coding DNA: TGTGCCAGCAGCTTGGACTGGGATACGCAGTATTTT. It codes for CASSLDWDTQYF. The whole variable domain, filled in from reference TRBV11-3 and TRBJ2-3, reads EAGVVQSPRYKIIEKKQPVAFWCNPISGHNTLYWYLQNLGQGPELLIRYENEEAVDDSQLPKDRFSAERLKGVDSTLKIQPAELGDSAVYLCASSLDWDTQYFGPGTRLTVL.

The chain is built from TRBV27 and TRBJ2-1; D remains ambiguous. Trimming left V 8 bases short and J 0 bases short, with 14 bases between. The CDR3 sequence is 15 residues long. The germline V gene has CDR1 MNHEY and CDR2 SMNVEV (reference sequence). In DNA, the CDR3 is TGTGCCAGCGCCCGCGAGGCCCCCTCCTACAATGAGCAGTTCTTC. Its protein is CASAREAPSYNEQFF.

Remarks on this clone: This same CDR3 is encoded by further DNA sequences in the sample. The chain joins TRBV5-1 to TRBJ2-1; D not certain. CDR3 size: 14 residues. V was shortened by 0 bases and J by 1 base, with 5 bases between the two germline ends. Germline CDR1 is SGHRS and CDR2 is YFSETQ. The CDR3 loop is CASSLGQSYNEQFF. For the CDR3, the DNA is TGCGCCAGCAGCTTGGGGCAGTCCTACAATGAGCAGTTCTTC.

The genes are TRBV27 and TRBJ1-4; tentatively, D is TRBD1 (6 bases). Germline loops: CDR1 MNHEY, CDR2 SMNVEV (reference sequence). V lost 5 bases, J lost 8 bases, and 18 bases lay in between. The CDR3 runs to 15 residues. CDR3 DNA: TGTGCCAGCAGTCAAATCACAGGGACGCGGGAAAAACTGTTTTTT. Protein sequence: CASSQITGTREKLFF.

The V call is TRBV4-2, the J call TRBJ2-3, with 8 bases aligning to TRBD2. The CDR3 covers 19 residues. Per germline, CDR1 LGHNA and CDR2 YNFKEQ. Trimming took 0 bases from V and 5 from J; bases not matched to a gene: 16. For the CDR3, the DNA is TGTGCCAGCAGCCAAGAACGAAGTACTAGCGGAGCGGGGAAAGATACGCAGTATTTT. Its protein is CASSQERSTSGAGKDTQYF.

CDR3 sequence reads: CASSFTGSQGYTF. The CDR3 DNA sequence: TGTGCCAGCAGTTTCACAGGGTCCCAGGGCTACACCTTC. The chain employs TRBV12-3 or TRBV12-4 and TRBJ1-2; D is possibly TRBD1 (6 bases). V lost 3 bases and J lost 8, with 13 bases in between. This CDR3 is 13 amino acids long.

This clone was recorded a few times. The rearrangement uses TRBV11-2 and TRBJ1-2, with D perhaps matching TRBD1 (6 bases). The CDR3 has 16 amino acids. CDR1 is SGHAT and CDR2 is FQNNGV in the germline V gene. Trimming removed 2 bases from V and 5 bases from J, with 18 bases in between. The CDR3 here is CASSLSDATGRYGYTF. The CDR3 DNA reads as TGTGCCAGCAGCTTAAGTGATGCGACAGGTCGATATGGCTACACCTTC.

The V gene is TRBV13, the J gene TRBJ2-5; 11 nucleotides agree with TRBD2. The junction had 5 bases not matched to a gene; V was cut back by 5 bases and J by 3 bases. Germline V gene lookup returns CDR1 PRHDT and CDR2 FYEKMQ (reference sequence). CDR3 size: 15 residues. This CDR3 reads CASSGGTSGKETQYF. The DNA for the CDR3 is TGTGCCAGCAGCGGCGGGACTAGCGGAAAAGAGACCCAGTACTTC. The full variable domain, with the rest looked up from reference TRBV13 and TRBJ2-5, is AAGVIQSPRHLIKEKRETATLKCYPIPRHDTVYWYQQGPGQDPQFLISFYEKMQSDKGSIPDRFSAQQFSDYHSELNMSSLELGDSALYFCASSGGTSGKETQYFGPGTRLLVL.

The genes are TRBV19 and TRBJ2-1; D is perhaps TRBD2 (5 bases). The CDR3 extends over 14 amino acids. The V end was cut by 7 bases, the J end by 5 bases, with 15 bases between. Germline CDR1 is LNHDA and CDR2 is SQIVND (reference sequence). CDR3 sequence reads: CASKRQAGNNEQFF. DNA of the CDR3: TGTGCCAGTAAGAGGCAGGCCGGGAACAATGAGCAGTTCTTC.

The chain links TRBV7-7 to TRBJ2-1; 9 bases fit TRBD2. The ends lost 5 bases at V and 3 bases at J; junction bases unmatched: 5. The CDR3 runs to 15 residues. The V gene's germline CDR1 is SSHAT and CDR2 FNYEAQ (reference sequence). CDR3 sequence (DNA): TGTGCCAGCAGCCCGCTAGCGGGGAGCTACAATGAGCAGTTCTTC. It translates to CASSPLAGSYNEQFF. The variable domain in full, with the rest retrieved from reference TRBV7-7 and TRBJ2-1, is GAGVSQSPRYKVTKRGQDVTLRCDPISSHATLYWYQQALGQGPEFLTYFNYEAQPDKSGLPSDRFSAERPEGSISTLTIQRTEQRDSAMYRCASSPLAGSYNEQFFGPGTRLTVL.

The gene calls are TRBV5-1 and TRBJ2-5; a weak D match, TRBD2 (5 bases). CDR3 length equals 14 residues. With 3 bases removed from V and 5 bases from J, the gap between germline ends came to 14 bases. Germline CDR1 is SGHRS and CDR2 is YFSETQ. Written as DNA, the CDR3 is TGCGCCAGCAGCTCTAGCCCCGACGGTGAGACCCAGTACTTC. Translated, it gives CASSSSPDGETQYF. Drawing the rest from reference TRBV5-1 and TRBJ2-5, the complete variable domain is KAGVTQTPRYLIKTRGQQVTLSCSPISGHRSVSWYQQTPGQGLQFLFEYFSETQRNKGNFPGRFSGRQFSNSRSEMNVSTLELGDSALYLCASSSSPDGETQYFGPGTRLLVL.

V is TRBV5-5 and J is TRBJ1-2; 7 bases fit TRBD1. V was pared by 2 bases and J by 6 bases, with 4 bases of the junction left unmatched. The CDR3 spans 13 residues. In germline, CDR1 is SGHKS, CDR2 YYEKEE (reference sequence). The CDR3 sequence: CASSFYTGDGYTF. CDR3 nucleotide sequence: TGTGCCAGCAGCTTCTACACAGGGGATGGCTACACCTTC.

V is TRBV9 and J is TRBJ2-7, with TRBD2 identical over 9 bases. Trimming took 4 bases from V and 7 from J; bases not matched to a gene: 9. The CDR3 contains 14 residues. The germline V gene has CDR1 SGDLS and CDR2 YYNGEE. The CDR3 sequence: CASSPGGGAFEQYF. The CDR3 coding sequence is TGTGCCAGCAGCCCGGGCGGGGGGGCCTTTGAGCAGTACTTC.

The rearrangement uses TRBV10-2 and TRBJ1-2; the D gene is possibly TRBD1 (6 bases). Deletions cut 0 bases from V and 8 bases from J, with 13 bases between. Germline V gene lookup returns CDR1 WSHSY and CDR2 SAAADI. The CDR3 is 14 amino acids. DNA of the CDR3: TGCGCCAGCAGTGAGTCAGCAGGGGATGGGGGCTACACCTTC. This sequence encodes CASSESAGDGGYTF.

The rearrangement joins TRBV9 to TRBJ1-6; possible D gene TRBD1, 5 bases. The CDR3 is 16 residues long. Germline-derived CDR1 and CDR2 are SGDLS and YYNGEE. The V end was cut by 4 bases, the J end by 10 bases, with 21 bases between. CDR3 loop: CASSPGEGRGISPLHF. The CDR3 DNA sequence: TGTGCCAGCAGCCCCGGAGAGGGGCGGGGAATCTCACCCCTCCACTTT.

V gene TRBV27 combines with J gene TRBJ1-3; D gene unclear. With 8 bases removed from V and 0 bases from J, the gap between germline ends came to 8 bases. Germline loops: CDR1 MNHEY, CDR2 SMNVEV (reference sequence). The CDR3 spans 13 residues. CDR3: CASSVDSGNTIYF. The CDR3 nucleotides are TGTGCCAGCTCGGTCGACTCTGGAAACACCATATATTTT.

The chain joins TRBV9 to TRBJ1-3, with D unclear. V was pared by 0 bases and J by 0 bases, with 7 bases between. Germline-derived CDR1 and CDR2 are SGDLS and YYNGEE. This CDR3 spans 15 amino acids. The DNA of the CDR3 is TGTGCCAGCAGCGTAGGGCGGAACTCTGGAAACACCATATATTTT. Translation: CASSVGRNSGNTIYF.

The V gene is TRBV2, the J gene TRBJ2-2, with D perhaps TRBD2 (6 bases). The V and J ends lost 2 bases and 1 base respectively, with 8 bases between them. The CDR3 covers 15 residues. Germline V lookup: CDR1 SNHLY, CDR2 FYNNEI. The CDR3 region is CASSERRGNTGELFF. CDR3 DNA sequence: TGTGCCAGCAGTGAACGGCGGGGGAACACCGGGGAGCTGTTTTTT.

The CDR3 nucleotides read TGTGCCAGCAGCCAGGACGGCGGGGGGGCGGGAGAGACCCAGTACTTC. Translating gives CASSQDGGGAGETQYF. The chain employs TRBV11-2 and TRBJ2-5; TRBD2 agrees at 9 bases. The CDR3 contains 16 residues. Germline CDR1 reads SGHAT; CDR2 reads FQNNGV. V dropped 5 bases and J dropped 4; count of bases not matched to a gene: 11.

The rearrangement joins TRBV6-5 to TRBJ2-5; no clear D gene. V lost 5 bases and J lost 6, with 7 bases in between. Per germline, CDR1 MNHEY and CDR2 SVGAGI. CDR3 size: 11 residues. CDR3 in DNA: TGTGCCAGCAGTAACCTACAGACCCAGTACTTC. Translated, it gives CASSNLQTQYF.

This chain joins TRBV18 and TRBJ2-5, with D perhaps matching TRBD2 (5 bases). Per the germline V gene, CDR1 is KGHSH and CDR2 is LQKENI. Between the trimmed V and J ends, which lost 6 bases and 3 bases, there was a span of 23 bases. This CDR3 region has 17 residues. The CDR3 DNA reads TGTGCCAGCTCTCCCCTGAGGGCTCAGAGCGACAAAGAGACCCAGTACTTC. Encoded protein: CASSPLRAQSDKETQYF.

Many counts were recorded for this clone. The chain employs TRBV6-6 and TRBJ1-5; 8 bases agree with TRBD1. The germline V gene encodes CDR1 MNHNY and CDR2 SVGAGI (reference sequence). Trimming took 7 bases from V and 7 from J; bases not matched to a gene: 6. The CDR3 consists of 13 residues. The CDR3 nucleotides are TGTGCCAGCACCCAGACAGGGGAGCAGCCCCAGCATTTT. Protein: CASTQTGEQPQHF.

The chain couples TRBV29-1 to TRBJ2-5; weak D call: TRBD2 (7 bases). Germline V gene lookup returns CDR1 SQVTM and CDR2 ANQGSEA. Between the trimmed V and J ends, which lost 1 base and 4 bases, there was a span of 13 bases. This CDR3 spans 14 amino acids. CDR3: CSVEVGGRGETQYF. In DNA form, the CDR3 reads TGCAGCGTTGAAGTAGGGGGGAGGGGAGAGACCCAGTACTTC.

The chain carries TRBV6-2 or TRBV6-3 and TRBJ1-2, with TRBD1 matching 9 bases. Trimming cost V 3 bases and J 8 bases; bases outside gene matches: 13. The CDR3 is made up of 16 amino acids. Germline V gene lookup returns CDR1 MNHEY and CDR2 SVGEGT. The CDR3 coding sequence is TGTGCCAGCAGTTATGCGGGACAGGGAGAGCTTTGGGGCTACACCTTC. This gives the protein CASSYAGQGELWGYTF.

The chain employs TRBV4-2 and TRBJ2-1, with 10 nucleotides matching TRBD2. CDR3 size: 15 residues. J lost 6 bases, V lost 1 base, and 3 bases had no gene match. Looked up from germline, CDR1 is LGHNA and CDR2 is YNFKEQ. The CDR3: CASSQGAGGLNEQFF. CDR3 bases: TGTGCCAGCAGCCAAGGAGCGGGGGGGCTCAATGAGCAGTTCTTC.

The V and J genes are TRBV4-2 and TRBJ2-3; a possible D gene is TRBD2 (5 bases). The CDR3 runs 15 residues. CDR1 is LGHNA, CDR2 YNFKEQ, per germline. V lost 4 bases and J 0 bases, leaving 11 bases between the germline ends. The CDR3 DNA sequence: TGTGCCAGCAGCCGACCGGGATCTAGCACAGATACGCAGTATTTT. Translation gives CASSRPGSSTDTQYF.

This sequence joins TRBV20-1 and TRBJ1-4, with 9 bases aligning to TRBD1. The germline CDR1 and CDR2 sequences are DFQATT and SNEGSKA (reference sequence). V gave up 5 bases and J gave up 4 bases; unmatched junction bases: 11. The CDR3 has 16 residues. The chain's CDR3 is CSARARTGAFNEKLFF. The CDR3 nucleotides read TGCAGTGCTCGTGCCCGGACAGGGGCCTTTAATGAAAAACTGTTTTTT.

The gene calls are TRBV10-2 and TRBJ2-1, with 8 bases identical to TRBD2. Germline CDR1 is WSHSY and CDR2 is SAAADI. The V gene end was trimmed by 2 bases and the J gene end by 10 bases; junction bases not matched to a gene: 4. The CDR3 is 13 amino acids. The CDR3 bases are TGCGCCAGCAGTGAGCCGGGACTAGGAGAGCAGTTCTTC. This codes for CASSEPGLGEQFF.

This sequence joins TRBV10-3 and TRBJ2-5; 8 bases are a match to TRBD1. The CDR3 sequence is 15 residues long. Trimming took 0 bases from V and 7 from J; bases not matched to a gene: 7. CDR1 is ENHRY and CDR2 is SYGVKD in the germline V gene. In nucleotides, the CDR3 is TGTGCCATCAGTGAGTCGACTCAGGGGGCCGGGACCCAGTACTTC. It encodes CAISESTQGAGTQYF.

This clone was detected a few times. The chain recombines TRBV14 with TRBJ2-1; D call uncertain. The CDR3 is 15 amino acids. Germline CDR1 reads SGHDN; CDR2 reads FVKESK. V was pared by 1 base and J by 3 bases, with 10 bases between. For the CDR3, the DNA is TGTGCCAGCAGCCAAGGATCACCAGACTACAATGAGCAGTTCTTC. Translated, it gives CASSQGSPDYNEQFF.